This is a list of T cell receptor beta chains from one sample in a study of T cell repertoires in cytomegalovirus infection. No cognate antigen is known for these TCRs. TCRdb independently ran MiXCR on the reads; one entry per CDR3 protein. The table records some 920,000 distinct CDR3 sequences, around 31% of them present only once. The sequences come from cultured CD8+ T cells from PBMCs, collected from culture after CMV antigen stimulation. The origin of the receptors is a human donor in good health (CMV status not recorded). Some clones in this sample may be carry-over from other donors' samples. The CDR3 runs from the conserved cysteine through the conserved F or W. Each record gives: D gene, J gene, clone size, V gene, CDR3 DNA, CDR3 protein. D genes are given only for firm matches. Some rows mark clone size as missing; the rest say once, few, many or name a class of expanded clone.

- TRBJ2-6 - TRBV29-1 TGCAGCGTACTAATCTTCTCTGGGGCCAACGTCCTGACTTTC CSVLIFSGANVLTF
- TRBJ2-1 - TRBV7-9 TGTGCCAGCAGTAACAGGGCGGGCAATGAGCAGTTCTTC CASSNRAGNEQFF
- TRBJ1-1 - TRBV5-1 TGCGCCAGCAGCTTGGAAATGAGAACTGAAGCTTTCTTT CASSLEMRTEAFF
- TRBJ2-5 - TRBV12-3/TRBV12-4 TGTGCCAGCAGTTTTATGCGGGGAGAGACCCAGTACTTC CASSFMRGETQYF
- TRBJ1-3 few TRBV7-7 TGTGCTAGCAGCTCGGATTCTGGAAACACCATATATTTT CASSSDSGNTIYF
TRBD1 TRBJ2-5 - TRBV25-1 TGTGCCAGCAGTGAAGTGGGACAGCCCCAAGAGACCCAGTACTTC CASSEVGQPQETQYF
- TRBJ2-7 - TRBV5-1 TGCGCCAGCAGCTTGGGTGGGCCAAGATACGAGCAGTACTTC CASSLGGPRYEQYF
- TRBJ2-7 - TRBV6-1 TGTGCCAGCAGTGCTAGAACAGGGTTCTCCTACGAGCAGTACTTC CASSARTGFSYEQYF
- TRBJ1-1 many TRBV19 TGTGCCAGTAGTATCTTGAACACTGAAGCTTTCTTT CASSILNTEAFF
TRBD2 TRBJ2-1 few TRBV7-6 TGTGCCAGCAGCCTGTTAGCGGGGGGGATCACCTACAATGAGCAGTTCTTC CASSLLAGGITYNEQFF
- TRBJ1-2 - TRBV2 TGTGCCAGCAGTGAAACCTTGGGCAGGGGCGGCTACACCTTC CASSETLGRGGYTF
- TRBJ1-5 - TRBV11-2 TGTGCCAGCAGCTTAGGATCCACAGAGAGCAATCAGCCCCAGCATTTT CASSLGSTESNQPQHF
- TRBJ2-3 - TRBV27 TGTGCCAGCTCCTCGTCGACGGGAAGTACGCAGTATTTT CASSSSTGSTQYF
- TRBJ2-1 few TRBV6-2/TRBV6-3 TGTGCCAGCACCCTCCCCCGGGGGGAGCAGTTCTTC CASTLPRGEQFF
- TRBJ2-7 - TRBV7-2 TGTGCCACCAGCTTAGGGGGGGCGCCCTACGAGCAGTACTTC CATSLGGAPYEQYF
- TRBJ2-5 once TRBV7-9 TGTGTCAGCAGCTCGCCCGGGTACCAAGAGACCCAGTACTTC CVSSSPGYQETQYF
TRBD1 TRBJ1-2 few TRBV20-1 TGCAGTGCGAGAGACCTGGACAGGGGGAGTGGAGGCTACACCTTC CSARDLDRGSGGYTF
- TRBJ2-7 many TRBV6-1 TGTGCCAGCAGTGAAGCGCGGGACCCTTCTATCTACGAGCAGTACTTC CASSEARDPSIYEQYF
- TRBJ1-1 - TRBV27 TGTGCCAGCAGTTTATTGGGGGGGCTCGGCACTGAAGCTTTCTTT CASSLLGGLGTEAFF
- TRBJ2-2 - TRBV28 TGTGCCAGCAGTCCCACCGAGTTAGTCGGGGAGCTGTTTTTT CASSPTELVGELFF
- TRBJ2-1 - TRBV7-9 TGTGCCCCGCAGCTACCCTCTAGAAATGAGCAGTTCTTC CAPQLPSRNEQFF
- TRBJ2-3 few TRBV12-3/TRBV12-4 TGTGCCAGCAGAACCGAAGGGGGGATTCTACCCACAGATACGCAGTATTTT CASRTEGGILPTDTQYF
TRBD1 TRBJ2-1 many TRBV11-2 TGTGCCAGCAGCTTACGTTGGGACAGCTCCTACAATGAGCAGTTCTTC CASSLRWDSSYNEQFF
- TRBJ1-5 few TRBV19 TGTGCCAGTAGTAACCGGGTCTTCAATCAGCCCCAGCATTTT CASSNRVFNQPQHF
TRBD2 TRBJ2-1 few TRBV6-2/TRBV6-3 TGTGCCAGCAGTCAGGGACTAGCGGGGGCCAATGAGCAGTTCTTC CASSQGLAGANEQFF
- TRBJ1-1 - TRBV7-9 TGTGCCAGCAGCTGGCCAGGGGACCTGAACACTGAAGCTTTCTTT CASSWPGDLNTEAFF